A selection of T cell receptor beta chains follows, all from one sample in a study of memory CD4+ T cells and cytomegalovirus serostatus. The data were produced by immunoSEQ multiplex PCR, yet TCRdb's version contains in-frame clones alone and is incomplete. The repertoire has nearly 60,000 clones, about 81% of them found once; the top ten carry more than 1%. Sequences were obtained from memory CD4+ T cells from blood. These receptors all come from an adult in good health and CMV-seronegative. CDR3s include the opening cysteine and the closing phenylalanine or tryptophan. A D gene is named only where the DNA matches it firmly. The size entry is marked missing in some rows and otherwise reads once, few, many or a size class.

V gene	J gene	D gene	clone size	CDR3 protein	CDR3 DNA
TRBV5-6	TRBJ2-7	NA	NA	CASSGGPTADYEQYF	TGTGCCAGCAGCGGGGGACCCACCGCGGACTACGAGCAGTACTTC
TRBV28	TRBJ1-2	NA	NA	CASSLTGNYGYTF	TGTGCCAGCAGTTTAACGGGAAACTATGGCTACACCTTC
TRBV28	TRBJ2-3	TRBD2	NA	CASKIGLATDTQYF	TGTGCCAGCAAGATAGGACTAGCCACAGATACGCAGTATTTT
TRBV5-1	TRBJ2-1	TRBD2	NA	CASSLGGSKNEQFF	TGCGCCAGCAGCTTGGGCGGGAGCAAAAATGAGCAGTTCTTC
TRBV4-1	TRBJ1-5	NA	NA	CASSLSTFQPQHF	TGCGCCAGCAGCCTATCAACGTTTCAGCCCCAGCATTTT
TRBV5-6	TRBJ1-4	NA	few	CASSLGQTTNEKLFF	TGTGCCAGCAGCTTGGGACAGACAACTAATGAAAAACTGTTTTTT
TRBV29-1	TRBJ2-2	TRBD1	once	CSVDQGALSTGELFF	TGCAGCGTTGACCAGGGGGCTCTGAGCACCGGGGAGCTGTTTTTT
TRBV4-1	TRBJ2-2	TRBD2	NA	CASSQGGLAGVGTGELFF	TGCGCCAGCAGCCAAGGGGGACTAGCGGGAGTTGGCACCGGGGAGCTGTTTTTT
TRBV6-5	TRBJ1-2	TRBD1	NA	CASSLGQLYGYTF	TGTGCCAGCAGTCTGGGACAGCTCTATGGCTACACCTTC
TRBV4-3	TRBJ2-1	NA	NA	CASSPSIKGHNEQFF	TGCGCCAGCAGCCCTAGTATCAAGGGGCACAATGAGCAGTTCTTC
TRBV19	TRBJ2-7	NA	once	CASSRMGEGEQYF	TGTGCCAGTAGTCGGATGGGAGAGGGGGAGCAGTACTTC
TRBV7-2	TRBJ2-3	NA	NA	CASSNRRGLGTDTQYF	TGTGCCAGCAGCAACCGCCGGGGTCTTGGCACAGATACGCAGTATTTT
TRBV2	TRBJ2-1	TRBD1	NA	CASSARDRGNNEQFF	TGTGCCAGCAGTGCCCGGGACAGGGGGAACAATGAGCAGTTCTTC
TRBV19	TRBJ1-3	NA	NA	CASSPEAINSGNTIYF	TGTGCCAGTAGTCCTGAAGCGATTAACTCTGGAAACACCATATATTTT
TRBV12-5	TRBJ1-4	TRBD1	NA	CASGLVRGQADRELFF	TGTGCTAGTGGTTTGGTACGGGGACAGGCGGACAGAGAACTGTTTTTT
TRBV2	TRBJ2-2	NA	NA	CASRRDGTGELFF	TGTGCCAGCAGGAGGGACGGTACCGGGGAGCTGTTTTTT
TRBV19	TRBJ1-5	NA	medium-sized	CASSDSGGNQPQHF	TGTGCCAGTAGTGATTCCGGGGGCAATCAGCCCCAGCATTTT
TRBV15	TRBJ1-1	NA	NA	CATSRAGSYTEAFF	TGTGCCACCAGCAGGGCCGGGAGTTACACTGAAGCTTTCTTT
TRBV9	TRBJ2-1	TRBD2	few	CASKDRTSGRRNEQFF	TGTGCCAGCAAAGACAGGACTAGCGGGAGGAGGAATGAGCAGTTCTTC
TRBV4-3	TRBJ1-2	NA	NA	CASSQDLLPNYGYTF	TGCGCCAGCAGCCAAGATCTCCTTCCTAACTATGGCTACACCTTC
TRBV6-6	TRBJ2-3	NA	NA	CASKNPSDTQYF	TGTGCCAGCAAAAATCCCAGCGATACGCAGTATTTT
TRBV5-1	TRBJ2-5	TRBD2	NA	CASSYGFGEREARETQYF	TGCGCCAGCAGCTACGGATTTGGGGAGCGGGAGGCTCGAGAGACCCAGTACTTC
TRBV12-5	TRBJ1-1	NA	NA	CASGLSQGNEAFF	TGTGCTAGTGGTTTATCTCAGGGGAATGAAGCTTTCTTT
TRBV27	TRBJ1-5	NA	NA	CASSPTQARYSNQPQHF	TGTGCCAGCAGCCCCACACAGGCGCGATATAGCAATCAGCCCCAGCATTTT
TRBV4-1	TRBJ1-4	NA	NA	CASSPRLQGGEKLFF	TGCGCCAGCAGCCCCCGATTACAGGGAGGTGAAAAACTGTTTTTT
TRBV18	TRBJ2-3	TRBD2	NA	CASSPLSRGRTPTDTQYF	TGTGCCAGCTCACCACTTAGCCGCGGGAGGACCCCCACAGATACGCAGTATTTT
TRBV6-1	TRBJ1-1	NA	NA	CAAVRGRPNTEAFF	TGTGCCGCTGTCCGGGGGCGACCGAACACTGAAGCTTTCTTT
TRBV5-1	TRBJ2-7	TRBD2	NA	CASSPVGSGSSYEQYF	TGCGCCAGCAGCCCGGTCGGTAGCGGGAGCTCCTACGAGCAGTACTTC
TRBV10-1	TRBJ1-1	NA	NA	CASSRAREMNTEAFF	TGCGCCAGCAGCCGGGCACGGGAAATGAACACTGAAGCTTTCTTT
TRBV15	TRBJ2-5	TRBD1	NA	CATSRGTGKETQYF	TGTGCCACCAGCAGAGGGACAGGGAAAGAGACCCAGTACTTC
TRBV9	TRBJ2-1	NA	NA	CASSVEGTGYNEQFF	TGTGCCAGCAGCGTAGAGGGGACCGGTTACAATGAGCAGTTCTTC
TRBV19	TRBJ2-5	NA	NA	CASSMGRSETQYF	TGTGCCAGTAGTATGGGAAGATCAGAGACCCAGTACTTC
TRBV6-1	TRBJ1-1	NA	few	CASSLQEVNTEAFF	TGTGCCAGCAGTTTACAGGAGGTGAACACTGAAGCTTTCTTT
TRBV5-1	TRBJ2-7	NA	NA	CASSFRTVESSYEQYF	TGCGCCAGCAGCTTCCGGACAGTAGAAAGCTCCTACGAGCAGTACTTC
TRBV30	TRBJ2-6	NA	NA	CAWSVGHSSGANVLTF	TGTGCCTGGAGTGTCGGACACAGCTCTGGGGCCAACGTCCTGACTTTC